One sample yielded the 18 T cell receptor beta chains listed below, sequenced in a study of blood T cell repertoires in COVID-19. Assay used: immunoSEQ multiplex PCR; TCRdb lists only in-frame clones, some missing. The sample lists around 100,000 clones, more than 75% occurring once. The sample was peripheral blood. All receptors come from a man younger than 45 in a cohort sampled during active COVID-19.

V is TRBV18 and J is TRBJ2-2, with D perhaps TRBD2 (5 bases). In germline, CDR1 is KGHSH, CDR2 LQKENI. The V end was cut by 2 bases, the J end by 9 bases, with 16 bases between. CDR3 length: 15 amino acids. CDR3 nucleotides: TGTGCCAGCTCACCATGGGGAGCAGGCGAAAGGGAGCTGTTTTTT. Amino acids: CASSPWGAGERELFF.

Comments on this clone: The germline gene is not matched at one end of the junction; a read error may be the cause. This chain uses TRBV14 with TRBJ1-2; D perhaps matches TRBD1 (6 bases). Germline V lookup: CDR1 SGHDN, CDR2 FVKESK. The CDR3 totals 14 residues. Here the CDR3 DNA reads TGTGCCAGCAACCAAGCTGGGGGCTACTATGGCTACACCTTC. Translated, it gives CASNQAGGYYGYTF.

This chain connects TRBV2 to TRBJ1-1, with TRBD1 matching over 7 bases. Germline V CDR1 and CDR2: SNHLY, FYNNEI. CDR3 length: 13 residues. After removal of 6 bases from V and 3 bases from J, the junction contained 4 bases not matched to a gene. CDR3 nucleotides: TGTGCCAGCAGACGGGACAGTTACACTGAAGCTTTCTTT. It yields the protein CASRRDSYTEAFF.

This clone has only one observation. The rearrangement uses TRBV23-1 and TRBJ2-2; no clear D. TRBV23-1 is reported as an ORF; its role is uncertain. Trimming cost V 0 bases and J 0 bases, with 11 bases left between them. The CDR3 loop spans 17 amino acids. CDR3 protein: CASSQSGLHANTGELFF. The DNA for the CDR3 is TGCGCCAGCAGTCAATCGGGCCTTCACGCGAACACCGGGGAGCTGTTTTTT.

The rearrangement links TRBV5-8 to TRBJ2-5; 10 bases map to TRBD1. The CDR3 length is 16 residues. From germline, CDR1 is SGHTS and CDR2 YDEGEE. The junction had 10 bases not matched to a gene; V was cut back by 3 bases and J by 5 bases. In nucleotides, the CDR3 is TGTGCCAGCAGCTCGGGGACAGGGGAGCTCGGGGAGACCCAGTACTTC. Amino acid sequence: CASSSGTGELGETQYF. Filled out from reference TRBV5-8 and TRBJ2-5, the complete variable domain reads EAGVTQSPTHLIKTRGQQATLRCSPISGHTSVYWYQQALGLGLQFLLWYDEGEERNRGNFPPRFSGRQFPNYSSELNVNALELEDSALYLCASSSGTGELGETQYFGPGTRLLVL.

This clone was seen a single time. The chain links TRBV9 to TRBJ1-4; D is undetermined. The CDR3 runs 15 residues. Germline values: CDR1 SGDLS, CDR2 YYNGEE. Trimming took off 0 bases at V and 8 bases at J, with 14 bases between the two ends. The CDR3 region has the DNA TGTGCCAGCAGCGTAGCGGGGAGCCGGTCCGAAAAACTGTTTTTT. The encoded protein is CASSVAGSRSEKLFF.

This clone was recorded once. This chain uses TRBV30 with TRBJ2-7; D is possibly TRBD1 (5 bases). The CDR3 is made up of 13 amino acids. Germline loops: CDR1 GTSNPN, CDR2 SVGIG (reference sequence). Trimming pared 1 base from V and 3 bases from J, leaving 10 bases between. The CDR3 DNA sequence: TGTGCCTGGAGTGAAGACAGATTCTACGAGCAGTACTTC. Amino acids: CAWSEDRFYEQYF.

The rearrangement links TRBV5-1 to TRBJ1-1; D gene ambiguous. V dropped 4 bases and J dropped 1 base, with 14 bases sitting between them. Germline V gene lookup returns CDR1 SGHRS and CDR2 YFSETQ. CDR3 length equals 15 residues. CDR3 amino acids: CASSHGEPRNTEAFF. The DNA for the CDR3 is TGCGCCAGCAGCCACGGGGAACCGAGGAACACTGAAGCTTTCTTT.

J is TRBJ1-2 and V is TRBV5-8, with 9 positions matching TRBD1. CDR1 SGHTS and CDR2 YDEGEE come from the germline V gene. The CDR3 has 15 residues. The trim removed 2 bases at V and 2 bases at J, leaving 4 bases unmatched. The CDR3 bases are TGTGCCAGCAGCTTAGGCGACAGGGGGAACTATGGCTACACCTTC. This gives the protein CASSLGDRGNYGYTF.

J is TRBJ1-4 and V is TRBV5-1; the D gene is possibly TRBD1 (6 bases). The germline CDR1 and CDR2 sequences are SGHRS and YFSETQ. The V gene lost 4 bases and the J gene lost 1 base, with 8 bases spanning the gap. The length of the CDR3 is 14 residues. DNA for the CDR3: TGCGCCAGCAGCAAGGGACAAACTAATGAAAAACTGTTTTTT. Translated: CASSKGQTNEKLFF.

This rearrangement joins TRBV19 to TRBJ1-1, with 11 bases aligning to TRBD1. The CDR3 runs to 14 residues. The junction had 9 bases not matched to a gene; V was cut back by 4 bases and J by 11 bases. Germline CDR1 reads LNHDA; CDR2 reads SQIVND (reference sequence). The CDR3 bases are TGTGCCAGTAGTACCGGACAGGGGGCGGTGATGGCTTTCTTT. It encodes CASSTGQGAVMAFF.

The genes are TRBV6-6 and TRBJ2-1; 12 nucleotides agree with TRBD1. The trim removed 0 bases at V and 13 bases at J, leaving 10 bases unmatched. CDR1 MNHNY and CDR2 SVGAGI come from the germline V gene (reference sequence). CDR3 size: 16 residues. Here the CDR3 DNA reads TGTGCCAGCAGTTACTCTTCCGGGACAGGGGGCCCCCATCAGTTCTTC. Protein sequence: CASSYSSGTGGPHQFF.

This clone has a single count. The chain joins TRBV30 to TRBJ2-2; 10 positions match TRBD2. Per germline, CDR1 GTSNPN and CDR2 SVGIG (reference sequence). Trimming cost V 5 bases and J 1 base; bases outside gene matches: 7. This CDR3 is built from 16 residues. The CDR3 DNA is TGTGCCTGGGTATCGAAGCGGGGGGGGAACACCGGGGAGCTGTTTTTT. This gives the protein CAWVSKRGGNTGELFF.

The CDR3 sequence is CASSSPGVSYEQYF. CDR3 DNA sequence: TGTGCCAGCAGTTCCCCGGGAGTTTCCTACGAGCAGTACTTC. The chain combines TRBV28 with TRBJ2-7; maybe TRBD2 (6 bases). The V end was cut by 4 bases, the J end by 1 base, with 11 bases between. The CDR3 has 14 residues. Germline V gives CDR1 MDHEN, CDR2 SYDVKM. The full variable domain, its missing parts supplied by reference TRBV28 and TRBJ2-7, is DVKVTQSSRYLVKRTGEKVFLECVQDMDHENMFWYRQDPGLGLRLIYFSYDVKMKEKGDIPEGYSVSREKKERFSLILESASTNQTSMYLCASSSPGVSYEQYFGPGTRLTVT.

The chain employs TRBV3-1 (or the pseudogene TRBV3-2) and TRBJ2-1; TRBD2 aligns across 15 bases. The CDR3 has 14 residues. V dropped 5 bases and J dropped 10; count of bases not matched to a gene: 3. CDR1 and CDR2 from the germline V gene are LGHDT and YNNKEL (reference sequence). CDR3 sequence reads: CASSSGTSGGEQFF. The DNA of the CDR3 is TGTGCCAGCAGCTCCGGGACTAGCGGGGGGGAGCAGTTCTTC.

The genes are TRBV30 and TRBJ2-7, with 8 bases that match TRBD1. Germline-derived CDR1 and CDR2 are GTSNPN and SVGIG (reference sequence). This CDR3 has 13 amino acids. Trimming cost V 0 bases and J 3 bases; bases outside gene matches: 1. In nucleotides, the CDR3 is TGTGCCTGGAGTGTAACAGGGGGCTACGAGCAGTACTTC. Amino acid sequence: CAWSVTGGYEQYF.

The V gene is TRBV6-1, the J gene TRBJ2-5, with 10 bases fitting TRBD2. The CDR3 consists of 18 residues. Looked up from germline, CDR1 is MNHNS and CDR2 is SASEGT. After removal of 2 bases from V and 4 bases from J, the junction contained 13 bases not matched to a gene. Here the CDR3 reads CASSELERGGLTRETQYF. CDR3 coding DNA: TGTGCCAGCAGTGAATTGGAGCGGGGGGGGTTAACCCGAGAGACCCAGTACTTC.

The V and J genes are TRBV12-3 or TRBV12-4 and TRBJ1-2; 7 bases fit TRBD1. The CDR3 length is 13 residues. The V and J ends lost 2 bases and 6 bases, in that order; junction bases with no gene match: 3. In DNA, the CDR3 is TGTGCCAGCAGTTTATTAACAGGGGATGGCTACACCTTC. Amino acid sequence: CASSLLTGDGYTF.